Following are 15 T cell receptor beta chains from one sample sequenced in a study of cytomegalovirus exposure and HLA in healthy donors. The method was immunoSEQ multiplex PCR; TCRdb's version includes in-frame clones alone and lacks a portion of them. Of around 300,000 clones detected, about 85% appear once; the ten largest clones hold roughly 1.1%. The sample taken for sequencing was PBMCs. These receptors were taken from a woman aged 30 to 39 in good health and CMV-seropositive.

Of note for this clone: This sample also contains other DNA sequences that code for the same CDR3. The chain carries TRBV27 and TRBJ2-7; D remains ambiguous. This CDR3 contains 9 residues. With 9 bases removed from V and 4 bases from J, the gap between germline ends came to 4 bases. Germline V CDR1 and CDR2: MNHEY, SMNVEV (reference sequence). CDR3 sequence reads: CASGYEQYF. CDR3 DNA sequence: TGTGCCAGTGGGTACGAGCAGTACTTC.

The chain has TRBV6-6 and TRBJ2-7; 7 bases fit TRBD1. Per the germline V gene, CDR1 is MNHNY and CDR2 is SVGAGI (reference sequence). V trimming: 0 bases; J trimming: 1 base; junction bases outside the gene matches: 6. CDR3 size: 16 residues. CDR3 coding DNA: TGTGCCAGCAGTTACTCGCTGGGACAGACATCCTACGAGCAGTACTTC. This encodes CASSYSLGQTSYEQYF.

The chain joins TRBV28 to TRBJ1-2; D is uncertain. The CDR3 contains 13 residues. CDR1 MDHEN and CDR2 SYDVKM come from the germline V gene. V lost 11 bases and J lost 5, with 18 bases in between. DNA for the CDR3: TGTGCCGGTTCAGGAGCTGACGGGTATGGCTACACCTTC. Translating it yields CAGSGADGYGYTF.

The CDR3 sequence: CASSEDSGPGQPQHF. The CDR3 DNA reads as TGTGCCAGCAGTGAGGACTCAGGGCCGGGTCAGCCCCAGCATTTT. This chain connects TRBV6-1 to TRBJ1-5, with a tentative D call TRBD1 (5 bases). The CDR3 totals 15 residues. Trimming cost V 3 bases and J 6 bases, with 15 bases left between them. In germline, CDR1 is MNHNS, CDR2 SASEGT.

The V call is TRBV6-1, the J call TRBJ1-5; perhaps TRBD1 as D (5 bases). Trimming removed 0 bases from V and 2 bases from J, with 14 bases in between. The V gene's germline CDR1 is MNHNS and CDR2 SASEGT. This CDR3 contains 17 residues. CDR3 DNA sequence: TGTGCCAGCAGTGAAGCGGCAGGGTTCACGGGCAATCAGCCCCAGCATTTT. The encoded protein is CASSEAAGFTGNQPQHF.

J is TRBJ1-2 and V is TRBV6-1, with 8 bases fitting TRBD1. The V gene end was trimmed by 2 bases and the J gene end by 2 bases; junction bases not matched to a gene: 7. From germline, CDR1 is MNHNS and CDR2 SASEGT. The CDR3 runs 16 residues. The DNA for the CDR3 is TGTGCCAGCAGTGAAAGGCGGACAGGGTCCAACTATGGCTACACCTTC. Amino acid sequence: CASSERRTGSNYGYTF.

This chain links TRBV5-4 with TRBJ2-3; TRBD1 is a possible D gene (6 bases). Trimming cost V 4 bases and J 2 bases, with 8 bases left between them. The CDR3 covers 13 residues. The germline CDR1 and CDR2 sequences are SGHNT and YYREEE (reference sequence). Written as DNA, the CDR3 is TGTGCCAGCAGCCGGGACAACACAGATACGCAGTATTTT. Its protein product is CASSRDNTDTQYF.

This chain joins TRBV4-1 and TRBJ1-6; unclear D gene. V was trimmed by 1 base and J by 0 bases, leaving 7 bases between them. Germline V gene sequence: CDR1 MGHRA, CDR2 YSYEKL. This CDR3 comprises 16 residues. The CDR3 loop is CASSQAPSSYNSPLHF. For the CDR3, the DNA is TGCGCCAGCAGCCAAGCACCCAGCTCCTATAATTCACCCCTCCACTTT.

The rearrangement uses TRBV7-6 and TRBJ1-2; maybe TRBD1 (5 bases). The CDR3 length is 12 residues. Trimming stripped 5 bases from V and 7 bases from J, with 11 bases between. The germline V gene has CDR1 SGHVS and CDR2 FNYEAQ. The CDR3: CASSPLQGGYTF. Here the CDR3 DNA reads TGTGCCAGCAGCCCCTTGCAGGGTGGCTACACCTTC.

The chain joins TRBV7-9 to TRBJ1-1; D remains unclear. V lost 1 base and J lost 3, with 12 bases in between. The length of the CDR3 is 15 residues. The germline CDR1 and CDR2 sequences are SEHNR and FQNEAQ (reference sequence). The CDR3 loop reads CASSLELGGDTEAFF. CDR3 nucleotides: TGTGCCAGCAGCTTAGAACTAGGTGGAGACACTGAAGCTTTCTTT.

This chain joins TRBV27 and TRBJ2-2; D is uncertain. The CDR3 runs 12 residues. Trimming removed 11 bases from V and 2 bases from J, with 9 bases in between. From germline, CDR1 is MNHEY and CDR2 SMNVEV (reference sequence). CDR3 nucleotide sequence: TGTGCCTCCGGAGAAAACACCGGGGAGCTGTTTTTT. It translates to CASGENTGELFF.

The rearrangement uses TRBV2 and TRBJ1-5; TRBD1 is a possible D gene (5 bases). The CDR3 runs 15 residues. With 9 bases removed from V and 3 bases from J, the gap between germline ends came to 18 bases. Looked up from germline, CDR1 is SNHLY and CDR2 is FYNNEI. The CDR3 DNA reads as TGTGCCAGTGATATCTTAGGGGTTTCCAATCAGCCCCAGCATTTT. This gives the protein CASDILGVSNQPQHF.

The V call is TRBV9, the J call TRBJ2-5; TRBD2 agrees at 15 bases. The V gene's germline CDR1 is SGDLS and CDR2 YYNGEE. V trimming: 2 bases; J trimming: 6 bases; junction bases outside the gene matches: 2. The CDR3 totals 15 residues. The CDR3 spells CASSVGLAGGKTQYF. CDR3 nucleotides: TGTGCCAGCAGCGTTGGACTAGCGGGGGGGAAGACCCAGTACTTC.

The rearrangement uses TRBV7-8 and TRBJ1-2; possible D gene TRBD1, 5 bases. The V gene lost 3 bases and the J gene lost 4 bases, with 18 bases spanning the gap. From germline, CDR1 is SGHVS and CDR2 FQNEAQ. The CDR3 runs 16 residues. CDR3 nucleotides: TGTGCCAGCAGCTTTGTGCCAGGGAGACCCCTCTATGGCTACACCTTC. It specifies CASSFVPGRPLYGYTF. Together with reference TRBV7-8 and TRBJ1-2, the CDR3 gives the full variable domain: GAGVSQSPRYKVAKRGQDVALRCDPISGHVSLFWYQQALGQGPEFLTYFQNEAQLDKSGLPSDRFFAERPEGSVSTLKIQRTQQEDSAVYLCASSFVPGRPLYGYTFGSGTRLTVV.

This clone appeared a single time. The chain carries TRBV7-3 and TRBJ2-7; possibly TRBD1 or TRBD2 for D (5 bases each). Germline V lookup: CDR1 SGHTA, CDR2 FQGTGA. The V and J ends lost 0 bases and 7 bases respectively, with 10 bases between them. The CDR3 has 13 residues. CDR3 DNA: TGTGCCAGCAGCTTAACTCGGGGCCGGGAGCAGTACTTC. It yields the protein CASSLTRGREQYF.